The source of this TCR beta chain is a study of identical twins. Notes on the study in general: Compared with models, monozygotic twins showed more out-of-frame TCR alpha sharing.

This clonotype was picked up one time. What it recognizes is unknown. From germline, CDR1 is ENHRY and CDR2 SYGVKD. The CDR3 totals 13 residues. The V end was cut by 11 bases, the J end by 0 bases, with 13 bases between. A single record per CDR3 protein comes from TCRdb applying MiXCR to the 5' RACE reads. The sample lists hundreds of thousands of distinct CDR3 sequences, 5.5% to 6.5% occurring once. The chain has TRBV10-3 and TRBJ1-1; D possibly corresponds to TRBD1 (5 bases). Material for sequencing was naive T cells sorted from blood. The TCR comes from a man between 18 and 35 years old in good health. CDR3 protein: CAASGSMNTEAFF. The CDR3 nucleotides read TGTGCCGCCTCAGGGTCGATGAACACTGAAGCTTTCTTT.